This T cell receptor beta chain was documented in a study of blood T cells in healthy people across ages. Study-wide results and caveats: The study could not conclusively compare naive and antigen-experienced cells, given its unsorted PBMCs.

For the second PCR, which ran for about 6 to 11 cycles, a sample-barcoded 5' primer and a J-beta primer mix were used. Every cDNA was tagged by a template-switch adaptor with 12 random nucleotides. CDR3-containing paired-end reads numbering at least 3 million came from each sample. One entry per CDR3 protein, called by TCRdb with MiXCR from the 5' RACE reads. Of about 1.4 million distinct CDR3 sequences in the sample, 59% were seen once. The V end was cut by 6 bases, the J end by 2 bases, with 10 bases between. Per the germline V gene, CDR1 is SGHVS and CDR2 is FNYEAQ. The CDR3 covers 13 residues. Per-sample PBMC isolation yielded at least 7 million cells. A few counts support this clonotype. Antigen specificity is unknown.

Material: blood. This TCR was sampled from a man aged 18 to 30 in good health. The chain recombines TRBV7-6 with TRBJ1-1, with TRBD1 as a possible D gene (6 bases). The CDR3 is CASREGGNTEAFF. CDR3 bases: TGTGCCAGCAGGGAAGGGGGAAACACTGAAGCTTTCTTT.